The 15 T cell receptor beta chains below all came from one sample that was sequenced in a study of pediatric ulcerative colitis. The data were produced by immunoSEQ multiplex PCR, yet TCRdb's version contains in-frame clones alone and is incomplete. Of more than 50,000 clones listed, around four fifths are singletons. Sequencing used blood. These TCRs come from a boy younger than 18 with moderate ulcerative colitis.

The chain has TRBV5-1 and TRBJ1-1; D uncertain. This CDR3 has 14 residues. Germline assignment: CDR1 SGHRS and CDR2 YFSETQ. V was clipped by 4 bases and J by 1 base, with 11 bases between them. This CDR3 is CASSAVTPNTEAFF. Written as DNA, the CDR3 is TGCGCCAGCAGCGCCGTAACCCCGAACACTGAAGCTTTCTTT. Looking up the rest from reference TRBV5-1 and TRBJ1-1 gives the full variable domain: KAGVTQTPRYLIKTRGQQVTLSCSPISGHRSVSWYQQTPGQGLQFLFEYFSETQRNKGNFPGRFSGRQFSNSRSEMNVSTLELGDSALYLCASSAVTPNTEAFFGQGTRLTVV.

The chain carries TRBV29-1 and TRBJ2-5, with 9 bases identical to TRBD2. The CDR3 covers 16 residues. V was clipped by 7 bases and J by 3 bases; unmatched bases: 15. Germline assignment: CDR1 SQVTM and CDR2 ANQGSEA. The CDR3 coding sequence is TGCAGCGCAACAAATTGGGGCGGGGGGGTAAAAGAGACCCAGTACTTC. Its protein is CSATNWGGGVKETQYF.

The chain recombines TRBV7-3 with TRBJ2-1; 10 nucleotides line up with TRBD2. Germline CDR1 reads SGHTA; CDR2 reads FQGTGA. Trimming cost V 4 bases and J 5 bases; bases outside gene matches: 8. CDR3 length equals 16 residues. The CDR3 reads CASSSHSGRSNNEQFF. For the CDR3, the DNA is TGTGCCAGCAGCTCCCATAGCGGGAGGAGCAACAATGAGCAGTTCTTC.

The chain is built from TRBV5-6 and TRBJ2-1; D gene unclear. Trimming took 0 bases from V and 9 from J, leaving 4 bases between them. The CDR3 sequence is 11 residues long. Germline CDR1 and CDR2: SGHDT and YYEEEE. The CDR3 bases are TGTGCCAGCAGCTTGGGATCTGAGCAGTTCTTC. Protein sequence: CASSLGSEQFF.

This clone came up once. V is TRBV25-1 and J is TRBJ2-3; D may be TRBD1 or TRBD2 (5 bases each). V gave up 5 bases and J gave up 4 bases, with 13 bases separating them. CDR1 MGHDK and CDR2 SYGVNS come from the germline V gene. The length of the CDR3 is 14 residues. Written as DNA, the CDR3 is TGTGCCAGCAGTACCCTAGAGGGACCAGATACGCAGTATTTT. Residues: CASSTLEGPDTQYF. Supplemented by reference TRBV25-1 and TRBJ2-3, the full variable domain reads EADIYQTPRYLVIGTGKKITLECSQTMGHDKMYWYQQDPGMELHLIHYSYGVNSTEKGDLSSESTVSRIRTEHFPLTLESARPSHTSQYLCASSTLEGPDTQYFGPGTRLTVL.

The gene calls are TRBV2 and TRBJ2-7, with D possibly called TRBD1 or TRBD2 (5 bases each). Germline CDR1 is SNHLY and CDR2 is FYNNEI. Deletions cut 7 bases from V and 0 bases from J, with 13 bases between. The CDR3 runs 14 residues. In DNA, the CDR3 is TGTGCCAGCATAGGACCGGGGCGCTCCTACGAGCAGTACTTC. Its protein product is CASIGPGRSYEQYF.

The rearrangement links TRBV23-1 to TRBJ1-2, with D possibly matching TRBD1 (5 bases). TRBV23-1 belongs to the ORF category, with a function that is uncertain. The CDR3 sequence is 17 residues long. Between the trimmed V and J ends, which lost 6 bases and 4 bases, there was a span of 24 bases. The CDR3 region has the DNA TGCGCCAGCAGCCCTCGGGGCAGGGAGGCACTAGGCTATGGCTACACCTTC. Translated: CASSPRGREALGYGYTF.

This clone came up a few times. The chain recombines TRBV5-4 with TRBJ1-1; possible D gene TRBD1, 5 bases. V lost 0 bases, J lost 6 bases, and 12 bases lay in between. The CDR3 runs to 14 residues. CDR1 is SGHNT, CDR2 YYREEE, per germline (reference sequence). In DNA, the CDR3 is TGTGCCAGCAGCTTGGAATCAGGGAGGGCTGAAGCTTTCTTT. Protein sequence: CASSLESGRAEAFF.

In its sample, this clone was seen a few times. The chain joins TRBV5-1 to TRBJ2-7, with D possibly being TRBD2 (6 bases). Trimming took 0 bases from V and 5 from J, leaving 9 bases between them. CDR3 length: 13 amino acids. From germline, CDR1 is SGHRS and CDR2 YFSETQ. DNA of the CDR3: TGCGCCAGCAGCTTGGGCGGGGCCGACGAGCAGTACTTC. It translates to CASSLGGADEQYF.

V and J are TRBV11-2 and TRBJ1-1; a weak D match, TRBD1 (5 bases). Per the germline V gene, CDR1 is SGHAT and CDR2 is FQNNGV. This CDR3 is built from 16 residues. V lost 5 bases, J lost 0 bases, and 16 bases lay in between. The CDR3 sequence: CASSPRVKGMNTEAFF. Here the CDR3 DNA reads TGTGCCAGCAGCCCTCGCGTAAAGGGGATGAACACTGAAGCTTTCTTT. The whole variable domain, remainder taken from reference TRBV11-2 and TRBJ1-1, is EAGVAQSPRYKIIEKRQSVAFWCNPISGHATLYWYQQILGQGPKLLIQFQNNGVVDDSQLPKDRFSAERLKGVDSTLKIQPAKLEDSAVYLCASSPRVKGMNTEAFFGQGTRLTVV.

This clone turned up a few times. This chain connects TRBV2 to TRBJ1-2; 8 bases align to TRBD1. The CDR3 extends over 13 amino acids. CDR1 and CDR2 from the germline V gene are SNHLY and FYNNEI. After removal of 5 bases from V and 5 bases from J, the junction contained 4 bases not matched to a gene. The CDR3 protein is CASSKDRDYGYTF. Here the CDR3 DNA reads TGTGCCAGCAGTAAGGACAGGGATTATGGCTACACCTTC.

This clone has more than one count but fewer than ten. V and J are TRBV7-9 and TRBJ1-2; D is uncertain. Between the trimmed V and J ends, which lost 5 bases and 0 bases, there was a span of 10 bases. This CDR3 spans 14 amino acids. Germline V gives CDR1 SEHNR, CDR2 FQNEAQ (reference sequence). CDR3 sequence reads: CASSPVEANYGYTF. CDR3 nucleotide sequence: TGTGCCAGCAGCCCAGTTGAGGCTAACTATGGCTACACCTTC.

There are a few counts of this clone. This sequence joins TRBV7-6 and TRBJ2-7, with 7 bases aligning to TRBD2. Germline CDR1 reads SGHVS; CDR2 reads FNYEAQ. The CDR3 has 16 amino acids. Trimming at V came to 4 bases and at J to 2 bases, leaving 11 bases not matched to a gene. CDR3 bases: TGTGCCAGCAGCTCGGGGTGGAGCGGGGAGCCCTACGAGCAGTACTTC. Translating it yields CASSSGWSGEPYEQYF.

The chain links TRBV27 to TRBJ2-5, with a weak D call TRBD1 (6 bases). Deletions cut 6 bases from V and 3 bases from J, with 17 bases between. In germline, CDR1 is MNHEY, CDR2 SMNVEV (reference sequence). The length of the CDR3 is 15 residues. The CDR3 protein is CASRTPGASKETQYF. The CDR3 region has the DNA TGTGCCAGCAGGACTCCAGGGGCCTCTAAAGAGACCCAGTACTTC.

In this sample, this clone turned up once. V gene TRBV5-1 combines with J gene TRBJ1-2, with 7 positions matching TRBD1. The CDR3 is 17 residues long. Germline V gene sequence: CDR1 SGHRS, CDR2 YFSETQ. The trim removed 4 bases at V and 5 bases at J, leaving 17 bases unmatched. This CDR3 is CASSPRGRGTAGYGYTF. The DNA for the CDR3 is TGCGCCAGCAGCCCAAGGGGCAGGGGGACAGCCGGTTATGGCTACACCTTC.